This T cell receptor beta chain was observed in a study of breast tumors, draining lymph nodes, adjacent tissues. TCRdb re-analysed the multiplex PCR reads in MiXCR, keeping a single row per CDR3 protein. Among 150,000 to 200,000 distinct CDR3 sequences listed, 25% to 40% were seen once. Samples came from axillary lymph nodes draining the breast cancer. Trimming stripped 5 bases from V and 7 bases from J, with 18 bases between. The CDR3 consists of 14 residues. Germline V gene lookup returns CDR1 SEHNR and CDR2 FQNEAQ (reference sequence). Sequencing used axillary lymph node tissue. The rearrangement links TRBV7-9 to TRBJ2-7; D is uncertain. This TCR was recovered from a female donor with breast cancer. Some clones in this sample may be carry-over from other donors' samples. CDR3 sequence reads: CASSTGRSHNEQYF. For the CDR3, the DNA is TGTGCCAGCAGCACCGGGCGGAGTCACAATGAGCAGTACTTC.